The table lists the clone carrying this T cell receptor beta chain with many counts. V dropped 6 bases and J dropped 4; count of bases not matched to a gene: 3. CDR1 is LNHNV, CDR2 YYDKDF, per germline (reference sequence). CDR3 size: 15 residues. The data were taken from a study of T cells in Graves' hyperthyroidism and ophthalmopathy. Study background: Peripheral blood draws took place at initial diagnosis, ahead of any treatment.

RNA transcripts yielded amplified TCR beta CDR3 regions. The primer set for the first-round RT-PCR of the TCR CDR3 was HTBI. Each CDR3 protein gets one entry after TCRdb re-called the multiplex PCR reads with MiXCR. This sample has approximately 710,000 distinct CDR3 sequences, with approximately 15% found just once. This sequence was found in a middle-aged man with Graves' hyperthyroidism. The chain carries TRBV15 and TRBJ2-1; 13 bases map to TRBD2. The sample comprised blood. CDR3 sequence (DNA): TGTGCCACCAGGCGGACTAGCGGGGGATACAATGAGCAGTTCTTC. The encoded protein is CATRRTSGGYNEQFF.